These T cell receptor beta chains were read from a single sample in a study of Graves' ophthalmopathy and Graves' hyperthyroidism. TCRdb passed the multiplex PCR reads through MiXCR, listing each CDR3 protein once. The repertoire holds about 220,000 distinct CDR3 sequences, around a fifth seen once, with approximately 40% in the top ten. Sequenced sample: peripheral blood. The receptors come from a woman between 50 and 59 years old with Graves' ophthalmopathy. CDR3s leave out the opening cysteine and the closing phenylalanine or tryptophan.

J	V	CDR3
TRBJ1-1	TRBV19	AGSIDDTVGTEAF
TRBJ2-7	TRBV7-9	ASSPRLAGGSEQY
TRBJ2-7	TRBV12-3/TRBV12-4	ASKGDSSYEQY
TRBJ2-5	TRBV18	ASSPTEETQY
TRBJ2-5	TRBV6-2/TRBV6-3	ASSYEEETQY
TRBJ2-7	TRBV5-5	ASSGGLAGGSYEQY
TRBJ2-5	TRBV20-1	SARDFYSVVGETQY
TRBJ2-5	TRBV6-1	ASSWGGETQY
TRBJ1-2	TRBV3-1	ASSQEGRGGGYT
TRBJ1-1	TRBV6-5	ASSYRPGWAEAF
TRBJ2-4	TRBV29-1	SVEQQGSIQY
TRBJ2-4	TRBV19	ASSMGLGGNIQY
TRBJ1-5	TRBV24-1	ATSGQGGDQPQH
TRBJ2-2	TRBV7-9	ASSSPTAVSGELF
TRBJ2-2	TRBV29-1	SVVAGSDTGELF
TRBJ2-5	TRBV7-8	ASSLVIVGRIGETQY
TRBJ2-6	TRBV12-3/TRBV12-4	ASSSGLAGANVLT
TRBJ1-5	TRBV19	ASRGWTGNQPQH
TRBJ1-2	TRBV7-9	ASSARTGYGYT
TRBJ1-5	TRBV28	ASSTGWHQPQH
TRBJ1-1	TRBV7-9	ASSLAGTRTEAF
TRBJ2-5	TRBV12-3/TRBV12-4	ASSPPGQGGTQY
TRBJ2-5	TRBV27	ASSFRGGETQY
TRBJ1-2	TRBV29-1	SVDEAGGYGYT
TRBJ2-7	TRBV28	ASSFIAAYEQY
TRBJ2-2	TRBV11-1	ASSLVGVGNTGELF
TRBJ2-5	TRBV14	ASSRRTSGSGETQY
TRBJ2-7	TRBV28	ASRLGGAYEQY
TRBJ2-7	TRBV11-1	ASSSQREGLTYEQY
TRBJ2-7	TRBV6-2/TRBV6-3	ASSRKPSGTSSYEQY
TRBJ2-7	TRBV7-9	ASSGPPMGQGREQY
TRBJ1-2	TRBV29-1	SERSDPRNGYT
TRBJ2-7	TRBV20-1	SGKGRGGGQY
TRBJ2-7	TRBV12-5	ASGNRQNSYEQY
TRBJ2-7	TRBV7-8	ASSLVRLSYEQY
TRBJ1-2	TRBV19	ASIKGQGESYGYT
TRBJ2-5	TRBV24-1	ATSDSGQAQETQY
TRBJ2-5	TRBV7-6	ASSLVWDTQETQY
TRBJ1-1	TRBV6-1	ASSEVDRNTEAF
TRBJ2-5	TRBV3-1	ASSKSERRQETQY
TRBJ1-5	TRBV6-5	ASSTGQISNQPQH
TRBJ2-7	TRBV7-2	ASSFGLGGPWEQY
TRBJ2-7	TRBV6-5	ASSYRYTEGNEQY
TRBJ1-6	TRBV30	AWSARGHGAYNSPLH
TRBJ2-7	TRBV18	ASSPDRGDEQY
TRBJ2-2	TRBV6-5	ASSSLGLAGRGELF
TRBJ2-1	TRBV28	ATNGAVGRKYNEQF
TRBJ2-7	TRBV7-2	ASSSSYWGEQY
TRBJ2-7	TRBV27	ASKREGRIEQY
TRBJ1-1	TRBV28	ASTHDRPNTEAF
TRBJ2-7	TRBV28	ASSQTRYEQY
TRBJ2-7	TRBV20-1	SARIVYEQY
TRBJ1-1	TRBV12-3/TRBV12-4	ASRRKGAGLAF
TRBJ2-7	TRBV6-5	ASSYLEQAPYEQY
TRBJ2-5	TRBV20-1	SASEAVHRETQY
TRBJ2-7	TRBV19	ASSEVASGNYEQY
TRBJ2-7	TRBV6-5	ASTLSWAEQY
TRBJ1-1	TRBV6-1	ASRGTDPIEAF
TRBJ1-2	TRBV19	ASSIDPGYDYGYT